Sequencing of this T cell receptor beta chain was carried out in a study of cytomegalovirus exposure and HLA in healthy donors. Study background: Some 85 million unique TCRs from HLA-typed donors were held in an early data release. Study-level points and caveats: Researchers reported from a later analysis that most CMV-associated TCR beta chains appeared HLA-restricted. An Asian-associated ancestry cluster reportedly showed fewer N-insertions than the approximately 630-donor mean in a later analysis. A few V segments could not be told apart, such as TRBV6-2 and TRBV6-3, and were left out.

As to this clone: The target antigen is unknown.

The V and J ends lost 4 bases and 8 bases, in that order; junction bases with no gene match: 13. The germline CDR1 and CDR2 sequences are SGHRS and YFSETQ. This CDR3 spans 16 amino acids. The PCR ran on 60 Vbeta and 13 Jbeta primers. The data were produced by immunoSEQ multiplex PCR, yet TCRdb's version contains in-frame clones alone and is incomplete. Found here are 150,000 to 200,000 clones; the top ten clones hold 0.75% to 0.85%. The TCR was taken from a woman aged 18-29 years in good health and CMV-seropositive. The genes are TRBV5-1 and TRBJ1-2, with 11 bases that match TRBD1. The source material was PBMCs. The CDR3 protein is CASSPGTGGPSGGYTF. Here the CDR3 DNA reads TGCGCCAGCAGCCCAGGGACAGGGGGTCCCTCGGGGGGCTACACCTTC. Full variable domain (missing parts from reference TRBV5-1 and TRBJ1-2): KAGVTQTPRYLIKTRGQQVTLSCSPISGHRSVSWYQQTPGQGLQFLFEYFSETQRNKGNFPGRFSGRQFSNSRSEMNVSTLELGDSALYLCASSPGTGGPSGGYTFGSGTRLTVV.